The rows below give T cell receptor beta chains drawn from one sample of a study of sequential checkpoint blockade in melanoma. Clones were read by immunoSEQ multiplex PCR, and TCRdb kept only the in-frame ones, dropping some. The sample carries 25,000 to 30,000 clones, 83% recorded once. The sequencing here drew on CD8+ T cells sorted from blood (inferred from file names), taken from a patient given nivolumab and ipilimumab in sequence. The receptors stem from a human donor with melanoma. Both conserved end residues are part of each CDR3. A D gene is named only where the DNA matches it firmly. Clone sizes are given selectively: once, few, many, or a class where the clone is expanded.

>TRBV11-2|TRBJ2-2|-|-
TGTGCCAGCAGCATGACTTCAGGGGAGCTGTTTTTT
CASSMTSGELFF
>TRBV19|TRBJ2-1|-|-
TGTGCCAGTAGTCACACTAGCAGCAATGAGCAGTTCTTC
CASSHTSSNEQFF
>TRBV4-2|TRBJ2-5|-|-
TGTGCCAGCAGCCAAGATCCGATATGGGGGGAAGAGACCCAGTACTTC
CASSQDPIWGEETQYF
>TRBV6-5|TRBJ1-1|TRBD1|-
TGTGCCAGCAGTTACGTCCCTCAGGGGGAAAGCGCTGAAGCTTTCTTT
CASSYVPQGESAEAFF
>TRBV27|TRBJ2-5|TRBD1|-
TGTGCCAGCAGTCTAATGACAGGGGATCAGGAGACCCAGTACTTC
CASSLMTGDQETQYF
>TRBV29-1|TRBJ2-1|TRBD2|-
TGCAGCGAGTACCAGGCGGGAGGAATTTACAATGAGCAGTTCTTC
CSEYQAGGIYNEQFF
>TRBV7-9|TRBJ1-1|TRBD1|-
TGTGCCAGCAGGCTGCAGGGGGGCCTAAACACTGAAGCTTTCTTT
CASRLQGGLNTEAFF
>TRBV6-1|TRBJ1-1|TRBD1|-
TGTGCCAGCAGTGAACCAGGGGGGAGCACTGAAGCTTTCTTT
CASSEPGGSTEAFF
>TRBV4-3|TRBJ2-2|-|-
TGCGCCAGCAGCCAAGATCGAGGGATGAACACCGGGGAGCTGTTTTTT
CASSQDRGMNTGELFF
>TRBV5-5|TRBJ2-7|-|-
TGTGCCAGCAGCTCCCCAGGAAGCTTCGAGCAGTACTTC
CASSSPGSFEQYF
>TRBV6-1|TRBJ2-5|TRBD1|-
TGTGCCAGCAGTCCGGGACAGACTGGGGGAGAGACCCAGTACTTC
CASSPGQTGGETQYF
>TRBV4-1|TRBJ1-2|TRBD1|-
TGCGCCAGCAGCCAGGACAGGACTGCAGGCTATGGCTACACCTTC
CASSQDRTAGYGYTF
>TRBV27|TRBJ2-5|-|once
TGTGCCACCGGGGGGACAGGACATTCGTTGGAGACCCAGTACTTC
CATGGTGHSLETQYF
>TRBV7-2|TRBJ2-7|TRBD1|once
TGTGCCAGCAGCCTCGGGACAGGGTCCCACGAGCAGTACTTC
CASSLGTGSHEQYF
>TRBV21-1|TRBJ2-3|-|-
TGTGCCAGCGGCAACCCGACAGGAATAGGGGAGGATACGCAGTATTTT
CASGNPTGIGEDTQYF
>TRBV12-1|TRBJ1-5|-|-
TGTGCCAGCAGAGCCCCTCCGCCTTTCAGGAAGAATCAGCCCCAGCATTTT
CASRAPPPFRKNQPQHF
>TRBV27|TRBJ2-2|TRBD1|-
TGTGCCAGCAGTCCCTGGGACAGGGAGGGGGAGCTGTTTTTT
CASSPWDREGELFF
>TRBV7-9|TRBJ2-7|-|-
TGTGCCAGCAGCGGTACAGGGTTAAGCTACGAGCAGTACTTC
CASSGTGLSYEQYF
>TRBV7-9|TRBJ2-7|TRBD1|few
TGTGCCAGCAGCATGACAGGGGCCTCGAAGTACTTC
CASSMTGASKYF
>TRBV7-6|TRBJ1-5|TRBD1|-
TGTGCCAGCAGCTTAGTAGGGGGCCTGAATCAGCCCCAGCATTTT
CASSLVGGLNQPQHF
>TRBV19|TRBJ2-1|-|-
TGTGCCACGTGGCGGAATGAGCAGTTCTTC
CATWRNEQFF
>TRBV7-2|TRBJ1-2|-|once
TGTGCCAGCAGCTCCCCCGGGACAACGCATAACTATGGCTACACCTTC
CASSSPGTTHNYGYTF
>TRBV4-1|TRBJ2-1|TRBD1|-
TGCGCCAGCAGCCAAGATCCGGGACAGGGGGCCCTTTGGCAGTTCTTC
CASSQDPGQGALWQFF
>TRBV29-1|TRBJ1-2|TRBD1|-
TGCAGTGTTAAGGGGGCGGTGGACTATGGCTACACCTTC
CSVKGAVDYGYTF
>TRBV7-2|TRBJ2-1|-|-
TGTGCCAGCAGCTTATTTGGTAGTCTAAACAATGAGCAGTTCTTC
CASSLFGSLNNEQFF
>TRBV9|TRBJ2-2|TRBD1|-
TGTGCCAGCAGCCACGACAGGGTTGGCGGGGAGCTGTTTTTT
CASSHDRVGGELFF
>TRBV4-3|TRBJ2-3|TRBD1|-
TGCGCCAGCAGCCAAGGGGGACAGGGACTCACAGATACGCAGTATTTT
CASSQGGQGLTDTQYF
>TRBV7-9|TRBJ2-1|-|-
TGTGCCAGCAGCTTCGCGGATGAGCAGTTCTTC
CASSFADEQFF
>TRBV2|TRBJ2-7|-|once
TGTGCCAGCAGGAATCCGGGACAACGGCAGTACTTC
CASRNPGQRQYF
>TRBV30|TRBJ2-3|TRBD1|-
TGTGCCTGGAGTGTCGGGACAGGGGGTCTAGATACGCAGTATTTT
CAWSVGTGGLDTQYF
>TRBV18|TRBJ2-7|-|once
TGTGCCAGCTCACCAATGGGCAGGGAAAATCCACTGTACTTC
CASSPMGRENPLYF
>TRBV6-1|TRBJ2-1|-|-
TGTGCCAGCAGGGAAGGGAGAGGTTTCAATGAGCAGTTCTTC
CASREGRGFNEQFF
>TRBV2|TRBJ1-1|-|-
TGTGCCAGCAGTGCAGTGTTTGGCTCCGAAGCTTTCTTT
CASSAVFGSEAFF
>TRBV6-5|TRBJ1-5|-|-
TGTGCCAGCAGTTACAGCCACGATAGCAATCAGCCCCAGCATTTT
CASSYSHDSNQPQHF
>TRBV7-9|TRBJ2-3|TRBD2|-
TGTGCCAGCAGCTTGGGCGGGGGGGAGGTGATAGATACGCAGTATTTT
CASSLGGGEVIDTQYF
>TRBV19|TRBJ2-3|TRBD1|-
TGTGCCAGTACCCGAGACAGGGAAGATACGCAGTATTTT
CASTRDREDTQYF
>TRBV4-3|TRBJ1-5|-|-
TGCGCCAGCAGCCAAGACATGTATCAGCCCCAGCATTTT
CASSQDMYQPQHF
>TRBV11-2|TRBJ2-1|-|-
TGTGCCAGCAGCCCCCAGGAGGGAACCCCCTACAATGAGCAGTTCTTC
CASSPQEGTPYNEQFF
>TRBV4-3|TRBJ2-1|TRBD2|-
TGCGCCAGCAGCCTGACTAGCGGGAGTCGCAATGAGCAGTTCTTC
CASSLTSGSRNEQFF
>TRBV6-5|TRBJ1-1|-|-
TGTGCCAGCAGTTACTCGGCAGGTAACACTGAAGCTTTCTTT
CASSYSAGNTEAFF
>TRBV13|TRBJ2-2|-|-
TGTGCCAGCAGCTTTGGGACACACACCGGGGAGCTGTTTTTT
CASSFGTHTGELFF
>TRBV7-9|TRBJ1-1|-|-
TGTGCCAGCAGCTTGGGATGGGGGGACACTGAAGCTTTCTTT
CASSLGWGDTEAFF
>TRBV5-6|TRBJ2-3|TRBD2|-
TGTGCCAGCAGCTTGGATCGAGCGGGGGCTTACACAGATACGCAGTATTTT
CASSLDRAGAYTDTQYF
>TRBV30|TRBJ1-1|-|once
TGTGCCTGGAGTGGGGGTGCAGGGTCGCCTGAAGCTTTCTTT
CAWSGGAGSPEAFF
>TRBV2|TRBJ2-2|TRBD2|-
TGTGCCAGCGGGGGGGACCCTTGGGTAAACACCGGGGAGCTGTTTTTT
CASGGDPWVNTGELFF
>TRBV7-2|TRBJ2-7|TRBD2|-
TGTGCCAGCAGCTTAGCGGCTAGCGGGGGCATCGAGCAGTACTTC
CASSLAASGGIEQYF
>TRBV9|TRBJ2-1|TRBD2|-
TGTGCCAGCAGCCCCCATCTGGGGACTAGCACCAATGAGCAGTTCTTC
CASSPHLGTSTNEQFF
>TRBV7-2|TRBJ2-7|TRBD1|-
TGTGCCAGCAGCTCGGGGACAGGGGTGAGCGAGCAGTACTTC
CASSSGTGVSEQYF